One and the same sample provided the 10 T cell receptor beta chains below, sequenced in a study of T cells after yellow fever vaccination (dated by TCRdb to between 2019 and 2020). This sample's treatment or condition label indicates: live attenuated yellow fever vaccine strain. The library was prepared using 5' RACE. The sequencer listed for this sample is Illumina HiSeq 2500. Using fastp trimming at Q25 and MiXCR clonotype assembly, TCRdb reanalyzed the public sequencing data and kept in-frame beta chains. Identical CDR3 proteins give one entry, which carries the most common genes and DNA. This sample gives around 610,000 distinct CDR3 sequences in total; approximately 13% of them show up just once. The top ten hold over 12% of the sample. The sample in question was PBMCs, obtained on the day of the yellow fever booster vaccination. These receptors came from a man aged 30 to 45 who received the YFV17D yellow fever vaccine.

CDR3 sequence (DNA): TGTGCCAGCAGTGATTTCTTCGCTGAAGCTTTCTTT. Amino acids: CASSDFFAEAFF. The chain employs TRBV2 and TRBJ1-1; D gene unclear. This CDR3 spans 12 amino acids. Germline V gene sequence: CDR1 SNHLY, CDR2 FYNNEI. V lost 3 bases and J lost 6, with 8 bases in between.

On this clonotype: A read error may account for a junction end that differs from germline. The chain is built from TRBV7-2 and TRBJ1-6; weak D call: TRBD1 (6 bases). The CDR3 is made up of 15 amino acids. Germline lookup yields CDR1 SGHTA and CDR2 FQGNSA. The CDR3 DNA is TGTGCCAGCTCAGGGGAGTGGGCCTATAATCCACCCCTCCACTTT. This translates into CASSGEWAYNPPLHF.

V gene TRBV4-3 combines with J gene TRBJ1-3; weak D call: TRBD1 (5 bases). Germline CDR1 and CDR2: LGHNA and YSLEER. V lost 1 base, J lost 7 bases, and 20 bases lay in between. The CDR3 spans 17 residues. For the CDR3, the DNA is TGCGCCAGCAGCCAAGGAGTCGGTGGGGCCATGCAGAACACCATATATTTT. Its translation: CASSQGVGGAMQNTIYF.

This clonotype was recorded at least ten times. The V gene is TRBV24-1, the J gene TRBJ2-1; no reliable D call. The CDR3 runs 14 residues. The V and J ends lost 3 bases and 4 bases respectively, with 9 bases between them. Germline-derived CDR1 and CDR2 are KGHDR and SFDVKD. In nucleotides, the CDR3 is TGTGCCACCAGTGATCCTACTGGTTACAATGAGCAGTTCTTC. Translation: CATSDPTGYNEQFF.

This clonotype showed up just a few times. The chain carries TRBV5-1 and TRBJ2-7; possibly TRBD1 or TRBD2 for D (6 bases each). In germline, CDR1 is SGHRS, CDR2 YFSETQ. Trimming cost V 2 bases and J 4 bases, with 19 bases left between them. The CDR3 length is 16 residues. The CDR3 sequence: CASSLTPYREEYEQYF. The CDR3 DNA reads TGCGCCAGCAGCTTAACCCCTTACAGGGAGGAGTACGAGCAGTACTTC.

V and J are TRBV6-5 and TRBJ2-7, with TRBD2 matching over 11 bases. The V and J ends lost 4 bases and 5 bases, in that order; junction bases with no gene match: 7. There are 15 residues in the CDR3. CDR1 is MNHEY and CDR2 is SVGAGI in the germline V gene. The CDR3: CASSLVAGGRNEQYF. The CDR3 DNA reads TGTGCCAGCAGTTTGGTAGCGGGAGGGCGGAACGAGCAGTACTTC.

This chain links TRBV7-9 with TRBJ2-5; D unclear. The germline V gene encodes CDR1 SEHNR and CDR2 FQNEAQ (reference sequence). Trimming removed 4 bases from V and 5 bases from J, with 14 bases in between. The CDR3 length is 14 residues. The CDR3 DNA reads TGTGCCAGCAGCTCCCCGAATGGGGTGGAGACCCAGTACTTC. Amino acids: CASSSPNGVETQYF.

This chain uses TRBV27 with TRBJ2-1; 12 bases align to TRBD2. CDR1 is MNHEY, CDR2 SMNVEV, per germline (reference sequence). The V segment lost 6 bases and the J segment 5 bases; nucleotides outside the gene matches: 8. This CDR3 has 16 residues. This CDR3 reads CASSLLAGGAHNEQFF. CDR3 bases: TGTGCCAGCAGCCTACTAGCGGGAGGTGCCCACAATGAGCAGTTCTTC.

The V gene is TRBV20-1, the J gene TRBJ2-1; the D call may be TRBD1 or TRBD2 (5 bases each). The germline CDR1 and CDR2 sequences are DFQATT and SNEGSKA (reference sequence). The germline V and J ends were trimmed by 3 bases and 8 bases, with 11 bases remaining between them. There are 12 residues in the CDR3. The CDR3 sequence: CSASSGPHEQFF. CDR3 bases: TGCAGTGCTAGCTCGGGGCCGCATGAGCAGTTCTTC.

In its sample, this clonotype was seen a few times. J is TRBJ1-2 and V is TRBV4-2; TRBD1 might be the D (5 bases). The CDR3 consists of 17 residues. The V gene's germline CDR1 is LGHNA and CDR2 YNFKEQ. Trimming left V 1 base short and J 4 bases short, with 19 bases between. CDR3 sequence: CASSQVRRDRYIYGYTF. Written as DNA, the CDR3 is TGTGCCAGCAGCCAAGTTCGCCGGGACCGGTACATCTATGGCTACACCTTC.